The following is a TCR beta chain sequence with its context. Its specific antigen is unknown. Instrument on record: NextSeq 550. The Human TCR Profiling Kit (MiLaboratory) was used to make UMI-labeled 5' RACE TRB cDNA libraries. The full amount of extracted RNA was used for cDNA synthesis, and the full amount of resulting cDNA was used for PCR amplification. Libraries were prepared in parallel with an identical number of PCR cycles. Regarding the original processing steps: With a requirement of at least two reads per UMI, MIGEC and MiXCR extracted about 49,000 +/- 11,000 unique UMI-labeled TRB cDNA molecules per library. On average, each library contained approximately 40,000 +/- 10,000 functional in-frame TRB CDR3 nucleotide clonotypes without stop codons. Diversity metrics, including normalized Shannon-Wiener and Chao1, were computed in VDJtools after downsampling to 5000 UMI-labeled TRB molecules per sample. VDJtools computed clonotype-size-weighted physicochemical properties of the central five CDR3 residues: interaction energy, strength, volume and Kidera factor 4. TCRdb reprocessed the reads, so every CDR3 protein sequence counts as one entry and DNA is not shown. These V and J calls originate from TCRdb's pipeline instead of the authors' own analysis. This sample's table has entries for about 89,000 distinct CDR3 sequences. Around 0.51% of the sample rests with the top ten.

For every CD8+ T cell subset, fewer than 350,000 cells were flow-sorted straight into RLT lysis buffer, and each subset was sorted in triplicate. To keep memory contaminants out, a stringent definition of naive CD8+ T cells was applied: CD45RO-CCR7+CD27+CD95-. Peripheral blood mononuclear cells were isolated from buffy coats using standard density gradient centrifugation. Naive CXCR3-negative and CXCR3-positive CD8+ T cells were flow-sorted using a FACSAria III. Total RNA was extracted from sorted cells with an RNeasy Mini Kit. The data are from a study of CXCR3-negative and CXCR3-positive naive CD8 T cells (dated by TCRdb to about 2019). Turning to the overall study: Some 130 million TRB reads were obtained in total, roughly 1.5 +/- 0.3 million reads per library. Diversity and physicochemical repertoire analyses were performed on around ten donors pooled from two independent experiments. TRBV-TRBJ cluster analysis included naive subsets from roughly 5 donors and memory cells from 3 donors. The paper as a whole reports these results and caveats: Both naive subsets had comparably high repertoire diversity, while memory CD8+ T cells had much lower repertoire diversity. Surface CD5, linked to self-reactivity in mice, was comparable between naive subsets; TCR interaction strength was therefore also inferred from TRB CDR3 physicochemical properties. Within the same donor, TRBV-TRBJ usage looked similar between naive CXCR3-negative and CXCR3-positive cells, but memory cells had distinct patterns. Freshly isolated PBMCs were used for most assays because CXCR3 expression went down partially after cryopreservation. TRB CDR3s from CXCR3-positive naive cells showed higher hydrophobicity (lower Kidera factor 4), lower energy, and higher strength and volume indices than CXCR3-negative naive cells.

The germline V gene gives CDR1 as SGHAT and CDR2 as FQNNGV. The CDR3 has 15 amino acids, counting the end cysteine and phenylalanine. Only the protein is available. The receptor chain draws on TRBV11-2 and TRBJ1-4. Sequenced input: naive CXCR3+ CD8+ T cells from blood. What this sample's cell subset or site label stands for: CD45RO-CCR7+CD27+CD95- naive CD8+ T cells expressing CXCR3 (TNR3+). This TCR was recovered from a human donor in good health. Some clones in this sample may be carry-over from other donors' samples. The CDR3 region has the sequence CASSAGEGLSEKLFF.